Listed below are T cell receptor beta chains from one sample, sequenced in a study of cytomegalovirus exposure and HLA in healthy donors. Profiled with immunoSEQ multiplex PCR; TCRdb holds only in-frame clones, not every one. This listing includes about 140,000 clones. Sequencing was done on a sample of PBMCs. The source is a woman under 30 in good health and CMV-seronegative. CDR3s include the opening cysteine and the closing phenylalanine or tryptophan. The D gene is left open where the match is weak.

J: TRBJ1-2; V: TRBV6-5; D: -; CDR3: CASSYGRALYGYTF; DNA: TGTGCCAGCAGTTACGGCAGGGCTCTTTATGGCTACACCTTC
J: TRBJ2-3; V: TRBV7-2; D: TRBD2; CDR3: CASSSGTSGRSDTQYF; DNA: TGTGCCAGCAGCTCCGGGACTAGCGGGAGATCGGATACGCAGTATTTT
J: TRBJ2-1; V: TRBV5-1; D: TRBD2; CDR3: CASSLELAGARNEQFF; DNA: TGCGCCAGCAGCTTGGAACTAGCGGGAGCCCGTAATGAGCAGTTCTTC
J: TRBJ1-4; V: TRBV4-2; D: -; CDR3: CASSQAGPRRTNEKLFF; DNA: TGTGCCAGCAGCCAAGCCGGGCCGAGGAGGACTAATGAAAAACTGTTTTTT
J: TRBJ2-5; V: TRBV7-3; D: TRBD2; CDR3: CASSFGTSGEQETQYF; DNA: TGTGCCAGCAGCTTCGGGACTAGCGGGGAGCAAGAGACCCAGTACTTC
J: TRBJ1-2; V: TRBV5-1; D: -; CDR3: CASSLWSGANYGYTF; DNA: TGCGCCAGCAGCTTGTGGTCAGGGGCTAACTATGGCTACACCTTC
J: TRBJ2-3; V: TRBV19; D: -; CDR3: CASSLSGPPDTQCF; DNA: TGTGCCAGTAGCCTAAGCGGGCCGCCCGATACGCAGTGTTTT
J: TRBJ2-5; V: TRBV30; D: -; CDR3: CASTGGASETQYF; DNA: TGTGCCTCCACGGGTGGGGCCTCGGAGACCCAGTACTTC
J: TRBJ2-7; V: TRBV28; D: TRBD2; CDR3: CASSLRPSGSRDEQYF; DNA: TGTGCCAGCAGTTTGCGGCCTAGCGGGAGTCGGGACGAGCAGTACTTC
J: TRBJ1-5; V: TRBV19; D: -; CDR3: CASSRDFTISNQPQHF; DNA: TGTGCCAGTAGTCGGGACTTTACCATTAGCAATCAGCCCCAGCATTTT
J: TRBJ1-5; V: TRBV4-1; D: -; CDR3: CASSQRGGAPNQPQHF; DNA: TGCGCCAGCAGCCAAAGGGGGGGGGCCCCCAATCAGCCCCAGCATTTT
J: TRBJ2-4; V: TRBV7-3; D: TRBD2; CDR3: CASSMAPEVAGVGKNIQYF; DNA: TGTGCCAGCAGCATGGCCCCTGAGGTGGCGGGAGTCGGGAAAAACATTCAGTACTTC
J: TRBJ1-2; V: TRBV18; D: -; CDR3: CASSPGEGNYGYTF; DNA: TGTGCCAGCTCTCCCGGGGAGGGGAACTATGGCTACACCTTC
J: TRBJ1-1; V: TRBV11-2; D: TRBD1; CDR3: CASSINRGLRENTEAFF; DNA: TGTGCCAGCAGCATAAACAGGGGGCTGAGGGAAAACACTGAAGCTTTCTTT
J: TRBJ1-5; V: TRBV16; D: -; CDR3: CASSPLRRGTYSNQPQHF; DNA: TGTGCCAGCAGCCCTCTCCGGCGGGGAACATATAGCAATCAGCCCCAGCATTTT
J: TRBJ1-5; V: TRBV6-1; D: -; CDR3: CASSEASNQPQHF; DNA: TGTGCCAGCAGTGAAGCGAGTAATCAGCCCCAGCATTTT
J: TRBJ2-7; V: TRBV30; D: -; CDR3: CAWGPSSYEQYF; DNA: TGTGCCTGGGGCCCAAGCTCCTACGAGCAGTACTTC
J: TRBJ2-1; V: TRBV19; D: TRBD1; CDR3: CASSLRDREGEQFF; DNA: TGTGCCAGTAGCCTCCGGGACAGGGAGGGTGAGCAGTTCTTC
J: TRBJ1-1; V: TRBV19; D: -; CDR3: CASSTMRDTEAFF; DNA: TGTGCCAGTAGTACGATGAGGGACACTGAAGCTTTCTTT
J: TRBJ2-5; V: TRBV4-2; D: TRBD1; CDR3: CASRRTGRTETQYF; DNA: TGTGCCAGCAGAAGGACAGGGAGGACGGAGACCCAGTACTTC
J: TRBJ2-3; V: TRBV28; D: -; CDR3: CASTAERVDTQYF; DNA: TGTGCCAGCACGGCGGAGAGGGTAGATACGCAGTATTTT
J: TRBJ1-4; V: TRBV7-8; D: TRBD1; CDR3: CASSSGTGDPVF; DNA: TGTGCCAGCAGCTCCGGGACAGGGGACCCCGTCTTT